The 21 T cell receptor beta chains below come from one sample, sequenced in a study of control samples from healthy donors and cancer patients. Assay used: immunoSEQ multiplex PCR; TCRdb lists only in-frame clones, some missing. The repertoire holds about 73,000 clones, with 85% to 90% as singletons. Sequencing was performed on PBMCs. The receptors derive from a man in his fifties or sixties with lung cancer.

In nucleotides, the CDR3 is TGTGCCAGCAGTGACCGACAGGGCAAGGACTATGGCTACACCTTC. Translation: CASSDRQGKDYGYTF. V usage is TRBV6-4 and J usage is TRBJ1-2; TRBD1 matches 7 bases. CDR3 length: 15 residues. V trimming: 2 bases; J trimming: 3 bases; junction bases outside the gene matches: 6. The germline V gene encodes CDR1 MRHNA and CDR2 SNTAGT.

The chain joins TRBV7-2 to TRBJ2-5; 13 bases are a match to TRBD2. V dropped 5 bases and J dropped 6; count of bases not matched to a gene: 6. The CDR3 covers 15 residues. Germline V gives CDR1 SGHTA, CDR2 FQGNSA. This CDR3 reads CASSPGTSGVQTQYF. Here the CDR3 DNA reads TGTGCCAGCAGCCCCGGGACTAGCGGGGTTCAGACCCAGTACTTC. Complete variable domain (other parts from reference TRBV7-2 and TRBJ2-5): GAGVSQSPSNKVTEKGKDVELRCDPISGHTALYWYRQSLGQGLEFLIYFQGNSAPDKSGLPSDRFSAERTGGSVSTLTIQRTQQEDSAVYLCASSPGTSGVQTQYFGPGTRLLVL.

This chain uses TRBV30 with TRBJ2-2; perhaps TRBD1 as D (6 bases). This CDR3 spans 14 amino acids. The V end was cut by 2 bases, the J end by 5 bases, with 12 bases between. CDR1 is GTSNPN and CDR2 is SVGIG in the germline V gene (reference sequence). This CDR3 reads CAWSKAGVTGELFF. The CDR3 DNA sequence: TGTGCCTGGAGTAAGGCAGGGGTAACCGGGGAGCTGTTTTTT.

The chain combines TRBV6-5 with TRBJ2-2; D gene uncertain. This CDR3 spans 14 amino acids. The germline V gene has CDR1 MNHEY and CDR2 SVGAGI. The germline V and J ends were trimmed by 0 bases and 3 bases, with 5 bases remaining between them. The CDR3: CASSYSGHTGELFF. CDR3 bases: TGTGCCAGCAGTTACTCGGGCCACACCGGGGAGCTGTTTTTT.

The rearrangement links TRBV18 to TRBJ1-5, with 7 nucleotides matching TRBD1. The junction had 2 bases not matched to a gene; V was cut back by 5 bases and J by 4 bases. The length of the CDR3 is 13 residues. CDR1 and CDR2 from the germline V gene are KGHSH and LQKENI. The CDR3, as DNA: TGTGCCAGCTCATCGACAGGGAATCAGCCCCAGCATTTT. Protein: CASSSTGNQPQHF. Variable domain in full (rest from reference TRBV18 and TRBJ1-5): NAGVMQNPRHLVRRRGQEARLRCSPMKGHSHVYWYRQLPEEGLKFMVYLQKENIIDESGMPKERFSAEFPKEGPSILRIQQVVRGDSAAYFCASSSTGNQPQHFGDGTRLSIL.

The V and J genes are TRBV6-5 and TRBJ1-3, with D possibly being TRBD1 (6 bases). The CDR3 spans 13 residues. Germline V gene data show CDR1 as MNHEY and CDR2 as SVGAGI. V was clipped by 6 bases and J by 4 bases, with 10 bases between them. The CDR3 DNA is TGTGCCAGCAGCCCCGGGACAGGAAACACCATATATTTT. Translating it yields CASSPGTGNTIYF.

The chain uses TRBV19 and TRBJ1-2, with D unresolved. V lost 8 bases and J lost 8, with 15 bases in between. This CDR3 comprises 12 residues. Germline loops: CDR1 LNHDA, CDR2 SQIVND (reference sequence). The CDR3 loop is CASSGSRRGYTF. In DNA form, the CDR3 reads TGTGCCAGTTCGGGCAGCCGGCGGGGCTACACCTTC.

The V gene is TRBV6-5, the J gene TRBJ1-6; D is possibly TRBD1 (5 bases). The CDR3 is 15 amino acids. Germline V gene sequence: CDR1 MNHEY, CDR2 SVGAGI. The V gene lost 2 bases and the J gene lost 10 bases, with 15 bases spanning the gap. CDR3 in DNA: TGTGCCAGCAGTTACGACAGAAGTGGGGGATCACCCCTCCACTTT. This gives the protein CASSYDRSGGSPLHF.

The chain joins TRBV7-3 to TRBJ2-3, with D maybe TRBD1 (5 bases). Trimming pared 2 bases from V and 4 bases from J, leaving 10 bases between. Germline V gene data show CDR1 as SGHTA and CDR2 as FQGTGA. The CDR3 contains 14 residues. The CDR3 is CASSLSGFPDTQYF. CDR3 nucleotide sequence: TGTGCCAGCAGCTTATCAGGGTTCCCAGATACGCAGTATTTT.

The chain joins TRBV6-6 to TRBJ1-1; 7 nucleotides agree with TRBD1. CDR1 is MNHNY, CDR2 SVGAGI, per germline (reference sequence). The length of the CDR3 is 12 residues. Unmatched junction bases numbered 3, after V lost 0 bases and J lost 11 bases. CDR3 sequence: CASSYSTGAAFF. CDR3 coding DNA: TGTGCCAGCAGTTACTCTACAGGGGCCGCTTTCTTT.

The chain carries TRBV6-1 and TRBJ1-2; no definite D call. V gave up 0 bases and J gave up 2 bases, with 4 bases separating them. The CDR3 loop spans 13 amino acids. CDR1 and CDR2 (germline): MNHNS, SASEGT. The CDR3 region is CASSEAGNYGYTF. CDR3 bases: TGTGCCAGCAGTGAAGCAGGGAACTATGGCTACACCTTC.

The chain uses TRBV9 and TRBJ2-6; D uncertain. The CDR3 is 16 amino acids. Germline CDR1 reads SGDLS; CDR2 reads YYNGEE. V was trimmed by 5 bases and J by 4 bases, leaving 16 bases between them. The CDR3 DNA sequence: TGTGCCAGCAGTGCCCGCCCCTTGGGGGGGGCCAACGTCCTGACTTTC. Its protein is CASSARPLGGANVLTF.

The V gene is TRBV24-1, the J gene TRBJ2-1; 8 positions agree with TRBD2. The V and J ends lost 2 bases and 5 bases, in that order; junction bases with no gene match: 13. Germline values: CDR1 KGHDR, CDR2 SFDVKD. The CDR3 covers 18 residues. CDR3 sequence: CATSDYGTGRGVNNEQFF. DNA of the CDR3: TGTGCCACCAGTGATTATGGTACAGGGCGGGGGGTAAACAATGAGCAGTTCTTC.

In DNA, the CDR3 is TGTGCCTGGAGTAGAGCGGACAGGGCCATGAATGGCTACACCTTC. This sequence encodes CAWSRADRAMNGYTF. The chain couples TRBV30 to TRBJ1-2; TRBD1 matches 8 bases. Germline assignment: CDR1 GTSNPN and CDR2 SVGIG (reference sequence). Trimming cost V 2 bases and J 6 bases; bases outside gene matches: 11. The CDR3 is 15 amino acids. Full variable domain (rest looked up from reference TRBV30 and TRBJ1-2): SQTIHQWPATLVQPVGSPLSLECTVEGTSNPNLYWYRQAAGRGLQLLFYSVGIGQISSEVPQNLSASRPQDRQFILSSKKLLLSDSGFYLCAWSRADRAMNGYTFGSGTRLTVV.

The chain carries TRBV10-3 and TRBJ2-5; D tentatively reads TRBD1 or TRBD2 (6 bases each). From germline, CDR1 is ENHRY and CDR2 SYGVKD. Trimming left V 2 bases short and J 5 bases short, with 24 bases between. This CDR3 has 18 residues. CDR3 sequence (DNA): TGTGCCATCAGTGAGAGAAAATCTATCCAGGGGACTTTGGAGACCCAGTACTTC. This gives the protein CAISERKSIQGTLETQYF.

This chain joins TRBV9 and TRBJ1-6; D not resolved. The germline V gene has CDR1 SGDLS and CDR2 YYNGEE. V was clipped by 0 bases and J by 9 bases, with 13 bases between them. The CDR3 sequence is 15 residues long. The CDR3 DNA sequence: TGTGCCAGCAGCGTAGATGGAGTTGAAGGTTCACCCCTCCACTTT. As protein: CASSVDGVEGSPLHF.

CDR3 sequence (DNA): TGCAGTGCTAGAGAGGTCTCCCTCCACTTT. Protein sequence: CSAREVSLHF. The V gene is TRBV20-1, the J gene TRBJ1-6, with D unclear. Germline CDR1 and CDR2: DFQATT and SNEGSKA (reference sequence). The CDR3 consists of 10 residues. Deletions cut 0 bases from V and 14 bases from J, with 5 bases between.

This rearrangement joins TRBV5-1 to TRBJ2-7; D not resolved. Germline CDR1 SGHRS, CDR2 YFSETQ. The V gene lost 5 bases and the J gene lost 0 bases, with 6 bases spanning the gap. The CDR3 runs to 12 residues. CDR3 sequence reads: CASRPSSYEQYV. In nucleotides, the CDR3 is TGCGCCAGCAGGCCCAGCTCCTACGAGCAGTACGTC.

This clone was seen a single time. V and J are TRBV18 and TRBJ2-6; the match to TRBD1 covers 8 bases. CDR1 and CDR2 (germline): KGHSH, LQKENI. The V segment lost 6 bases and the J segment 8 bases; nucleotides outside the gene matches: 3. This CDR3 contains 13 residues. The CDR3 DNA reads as TGTGCCAGCTCCCCAGGGGGCCCCAACGTCCTGACTTTC. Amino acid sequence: CASSPGGPNVLTF.

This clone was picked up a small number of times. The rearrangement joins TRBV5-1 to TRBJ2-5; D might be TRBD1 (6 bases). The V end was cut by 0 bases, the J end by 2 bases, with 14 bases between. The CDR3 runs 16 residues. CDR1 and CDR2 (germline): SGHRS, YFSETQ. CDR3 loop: CASSLDWGRGQETQYF. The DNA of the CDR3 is TGCGCCAGCAGCTTGGATTGGGGCAGGGGACAAGAGACCCAGTACTTC.

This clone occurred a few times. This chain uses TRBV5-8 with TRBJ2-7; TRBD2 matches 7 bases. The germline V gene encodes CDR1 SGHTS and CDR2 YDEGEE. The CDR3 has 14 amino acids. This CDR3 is CASTLSSGGYEQYV. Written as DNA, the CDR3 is TGTGCCAGCACCTTGTCATCGGGGGGCTACGAGCAGTACGTC.